The T cell receptor beta chain under discussion was sequenced for a study of CD8 T cells in ankylosing spondylitis. Researchers built TCR beta libraries using quantitative 5'-RACE with molecular barcodes. TCRdb re-called the 5' RACE reads through MiXCR, storing one row per CDR3 protein. The top ten hold under 8% of the sample, which has fewer than 250,000 distinct CDR3 sequences, roughly 24% seen once. Study-wide results and limits: Earlier reports found some motif variants in synovial fluid and blood in reactive arthritis. A TCR beta motif made of fewer than ten highly homologous variants seemed typical of ankylosing spondylitis blood. Reported data indicate significant enrichment of disease-linked clones within matched ankylosing spondylitis synovial fluid.

This clonotype was found many times. Its antigen is currently unknown. Sequencing was performed on blood, either unsorted or a sorted T cell fraction (not recorded which). The sequence came from a male donor with ankylosing spondylitis or in good health (not recorded which).

The CDR3 sequence is CASSLQGDGYTF. The CDR3, as DNA: TGCGCCAGCAGTTTACAGGGGGATGGCTACACCTTC. This chain joins TRBV5-1 and TRBJ1-2; 8 bases line up with TRBD1. Germline CDR1 and CDR2: SGHRS and YFSETQ. Trimming took 5 bases from V and 6 from J; bases not matched to a gene: 3. The CDR3 consists of 12 residues.